This T cell receptor beta chain was sequenced during a study of shared clonotypes between healthy human individuals. General study findings and limits: As a rule, naive subsets had a larger estimated richness than memory subsets.

Germline CDR1 MGHRA, CDR2 YSYEKL. The CDR3 extends over 15 amino acids. The V end was cut by 1 base, the J end by 5 bases, with 12 bases between. Profiling relied on immunoSEQ multiplex PCR, and the TCRdb table lists in-frame clones only, not all of them. The table lists about 2 million clones, about 95% of them singletons. Naivety among CD8 cells was defined by CD45RO negativity and positive CCR7 selection, thereby excluding terminally differentiated effector memory CD45RA+ cells. Turning to this clone: The antigen is undetermined.

Sequencing was done on a sample of naive CD8+ T cells sorted from blood. The V and J genes are TRBV4-1 and TRBJ2-1; TRBD2 might be the D (7 bases). The sequence came from a young man in good health. Written as DNA, the CDR3 is TGCGCCAGCAGCCAAGGTGCGGGGGCCCACAATGAGCAGTTCTTC. Its protein product is CASSQGAGAHNEQFF.